Listed here is a single T cell receptor beta chain. This entry belongs to a study of T cell repertoires in aging, cancer and after chemotherapy. Amplification of TCR beta used genomic DNA extracted from peripheral blood. Multiplex touch-down PCR with TRB-A/B primers amplified rearranged V-D-J TRB sequences. TCRdb processed the multiplex PCR reads anew with MiXCR; each CDR3 protein has one entry. The sample has roughly 6,000 distinct CDR3 sequences, under 50% seen once. CDR1 and CDR2 from the germline V gene are SGHRS and YFSETQ. The CDR3 totals 16 residues. The ends were cut back, 0 bases at V and 0 bases at J, with 7 bases in the middle.

The sequenced sample was blood. The chain uses TRBV5-1 and TRBJ2-6; D not resolved. The TCR comes from a human donor with a blood cancer. CDR3 in amino acids: CASSLAISSGANVLTF. In nucleotides, the CDR3 is TGCGCCAGCAGCTTGGCCATCTCCTCTGGGGCCAACGTCCTGACTTTC. The full variable domain, its missing parts supplied by reference TRBV5-1 and TRBJ2-6, is KAGVTQTPRYLIKTRGQQVTLSCSPISGHRSVSWYQQTPGQGLQFLFEYFSETQRNKGNFPGRFSGRQFSNSRSEMNVSTLELGDSALYLCASSLAISSGANVLTFGAGSRLTVL.